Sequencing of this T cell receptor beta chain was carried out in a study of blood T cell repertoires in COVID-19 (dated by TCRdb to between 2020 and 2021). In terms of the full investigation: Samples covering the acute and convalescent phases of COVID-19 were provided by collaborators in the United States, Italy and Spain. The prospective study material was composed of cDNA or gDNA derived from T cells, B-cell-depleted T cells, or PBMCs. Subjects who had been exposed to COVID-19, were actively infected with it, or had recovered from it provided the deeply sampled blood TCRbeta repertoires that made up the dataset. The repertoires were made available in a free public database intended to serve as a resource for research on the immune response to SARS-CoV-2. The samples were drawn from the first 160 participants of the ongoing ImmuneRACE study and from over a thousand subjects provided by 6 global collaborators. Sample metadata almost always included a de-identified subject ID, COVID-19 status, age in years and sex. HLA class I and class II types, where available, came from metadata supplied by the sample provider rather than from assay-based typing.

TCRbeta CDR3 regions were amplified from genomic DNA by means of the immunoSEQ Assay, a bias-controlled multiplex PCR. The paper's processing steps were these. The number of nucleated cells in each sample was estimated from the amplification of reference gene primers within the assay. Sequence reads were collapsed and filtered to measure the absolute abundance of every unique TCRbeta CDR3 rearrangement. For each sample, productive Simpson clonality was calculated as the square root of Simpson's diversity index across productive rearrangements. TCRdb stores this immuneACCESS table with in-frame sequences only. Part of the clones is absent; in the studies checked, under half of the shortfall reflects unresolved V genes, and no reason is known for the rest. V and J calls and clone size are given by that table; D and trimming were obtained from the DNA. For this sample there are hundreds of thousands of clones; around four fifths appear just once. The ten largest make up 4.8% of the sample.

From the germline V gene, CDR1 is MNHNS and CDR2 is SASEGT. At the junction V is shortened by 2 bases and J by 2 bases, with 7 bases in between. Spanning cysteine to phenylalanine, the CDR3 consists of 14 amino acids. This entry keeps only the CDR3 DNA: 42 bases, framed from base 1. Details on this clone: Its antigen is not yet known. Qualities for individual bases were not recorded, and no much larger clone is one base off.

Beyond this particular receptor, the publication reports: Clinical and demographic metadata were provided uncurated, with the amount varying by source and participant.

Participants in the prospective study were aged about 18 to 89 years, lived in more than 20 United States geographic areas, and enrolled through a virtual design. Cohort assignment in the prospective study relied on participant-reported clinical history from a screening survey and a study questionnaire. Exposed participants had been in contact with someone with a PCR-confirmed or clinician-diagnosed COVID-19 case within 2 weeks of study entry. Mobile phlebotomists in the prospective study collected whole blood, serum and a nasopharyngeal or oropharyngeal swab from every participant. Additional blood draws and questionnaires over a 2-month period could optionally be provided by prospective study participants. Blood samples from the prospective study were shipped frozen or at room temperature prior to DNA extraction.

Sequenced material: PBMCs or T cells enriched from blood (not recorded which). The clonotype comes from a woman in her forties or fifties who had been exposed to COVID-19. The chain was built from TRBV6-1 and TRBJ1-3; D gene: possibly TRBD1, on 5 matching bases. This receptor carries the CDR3 CASSEQGTGNTIYF. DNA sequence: TGTGCCAGCAGTGAACAGGGCACTGGAAACACCATATATTTT.